Following are 18 T cell receptor beta chains from one sample sequenced in a study of blood T cells in healthy people across ages. Using a J-beta primer mix together with a sample-barcoded 5' primer, a second PCR was run for roughly 6 to 11 cycles. TCRdb ran MiXCR on the 5' RACE reads and lists one entry per CDR3 protein. The top ten clones hold roughly 7% of a sample with roughly 1,300,000 distinct CDR3 sequences, roughly 59% of them seen once. Sequenced material: blood. The receptor source for this set is a man aged 18 to 30 in good health.

The chain recombines TRBV10-3 with TRBJ2-5, with D maybe TRBD1 (5 bases). Near its end, the DNA agrees better with TRBJ2-7, so the J call may be wrong. CDR3 size: 12 residues. CDR1 is ENHRY and CDR2 is SYGVKD in the germline V gene. The CDR3 DNA reads as TGTGCCATCAGTGAGAGGGGCGACGAGCAGTACTTC. Translated, it gives CAISERGDEQYF.

V and J are TRBV27 and TRBJ2-7; D is perhaps TRBD2 (5 bases). The CDR3 has 14 residues. Germline CDR1 is MNHEY and CDR2 is SMNVEV (reference sequence). V gave up 2 bases and J gave up 6 bases, with 14 bases separating them. The CDR3 is CASSLSPGTAEQYF. In DNA form, the CDR3 reads TGTGCCAGCAGTTTAAGCCCGGGAACAGCCGAGCAGTACTTC.

The CDR3 region is CASSQGTGNQPQHF. The CDR3 coding sequence is TGTGCCAGCAGCCAAGGTACAGGGAATCAGCCCCAGCATTTT. The genes are TRBV4-2 and TRBJ1-5, with D possibly being TRBD1 (6 bases). Trimming cost V 1 base and J 4 bases, with 8 bases left between them. Germline lookup yields CDR1 LGHNA and CDR2 YNFKEQ. The CDR3 loop spans 14 amino acids.

V gene TRBV6-5 combines with J gene TRBJ1-1; 11 bases match TRBD1. Germline-derived CDR1 and CDR2 are MNHEY and SVGAGI. The CDR3 sequence is 16 residues long. Trimming took 5 bases from V and 7 from J; bases not matched to a gene: 12. This chain's CDR3 is CASSPLDRGPLLEAFF. CDR3 sequence (DNA): TGTGCCAGCAGTCCCCTGGACAGGGGGCCTCTACTTGAAGCTTTCTTT.

The V gene is TRBV4-1, the J gene TRBJ2-7; the D gene is possibly TRBD1 (5 bases). The CDR3 is 13 residues long. Germline V gene data show CDR1 as MGHRA and CDR2 as YSYEKL. V lost 2 bases and J 3 bases, leaving 8 bases between the germline ends. CDR3 sequence (DNA): TGCGCCAGCAGCCAAACAGGCCACTACGAGCAGTACTTC. Residues: CASSQTGHYEQYF.

The chain couples TRBV19 to TRBJ2-2, with D perhaps TRBD2 (6 bases). The CDR3 is 15 amino acids. The germline gives CDR1 LNHDA, CDR2 SQIVND (reference sequence). V shed 6 bases and J shed 4 bases, with 15 bases lying between them. This CDR3 reads CASRIKRASTGELFF. The CDR3 coding sequence is TGTGCCAGTAGGATAAAGCGGGCTAGCACCGGGGAGCTGTTTTTT.

The J gene is TRBJ2-7, the V gene TRBV4-1; weak D call: TRBD2 (5 bases). The ends were cut back, 1 base at V and 3 bases at J, with 13 bases in the middle. The germline gives CDR1 MGHRA, CDR2 YSYEKL. The CDR3 contains 15 residues. CDR3 nucleotides: TGCGCCAGCAGCCAAGGGGAGAGCCTAAACTACGAGCAGTACTTC. Amino acid sequence: CASSQGESLNYEQYF.

CDR3 bases: TGTGCCAGCAGCCCACCGGGATTCCTCTCCTACAATGAGCAGTTCTTC. Translated: CASSPPGFLSYNEQFF. The J gene is TRBJ2-1, the V gene TRBV13, with D possibly TRBD2 on 5 matching bases. Trimming pared 5 bases from V and 0 bases from J, leaving 14 bases between. CDR3 size: 16 residues. Germline CDR1 is PRHDT and CDR2 is FYEKMQ (reference sequence).

This clonotype was observed once. The chain joins TRBV6-5 to TRBJ2-3, with TRBD2 matching 7 bases. Germline CDR1 is MNHEY and CDR2 is SVGAGI. The CDR3 extends over 20 amino acids. J was trimmed by 4 bases and V by 0 bases; bases with no gene match: 19. The CDR3 sequence: CASSYSGFRGRASHPDTQYF. The CDR3 region has the DNA TGTGCCAGCAGTTACTCGGGATTTCGAGGGAGGGCTTCGCACCCAGATACGCAGTATTTT.

The chain links TRBV6-5 to TRBJ1-6; D not resolved. Trimming shortened V by 1 base and J by 1 base, and 8 bases separated the two germline ends. The CDR3 contains 16 residues. In germline, CDR1 is MNHEY, CDR2 SVGAGI. Here the CDR3 reads CASSYWPESYNSPLHF. DNA for the CDR3: TGTGCCAGCAGTTACTGGCCGGAATCCTATAATTCACCCCTCCACTTT.

As regards this clonotype: This could be a read error, since a much larger clone is one nucleotide away. Here the CDR3 DNA reads TGTGCCAGCAGCGTAGGGTCGGCACTTGTTAACACTGAAGCTTTCTTT. Its translation: CASSVGSALVNTEAFF. This sequence joins TRBV9 and TRBJ1-1, with unresolved D. Trimming took 0 bases from V and 2 from J, leaving 14 bases between them. CDR1 and CDR2 from the germline V gene are SGDLS and YYNGEE. The CDR3 has 16 residues.

This clonotype occurred a few times. The rearrangement links TRBV12-3 or TRBV12-4 to TRBJ1-2; possibly TRBD1 for D (5 bases). This CDR3 is 14 amino acids long. V was clipped by 8 bases and J by 2 bases, with 15 bases between them. CDR3 in amino acids: CASLNQGSNYGYTF. CDR3 coding DNA: TGTGCCAGCCTAAATCAGGGCAGCAACTATGGCTACACCTTC.

The V gene is TRBV2, the J gene TRBJ2-2; TRBD2 matches at 15 bases. V gave up 9 bases and J gave up 6 bases; unmatched junction bases: 11. The germline CDR1 and CDR2 sequences are SNHLY and FYNNEI. The length of the CDR3 is 17 residues. CDR3 sequence reads: CARHTPGLAGGPGELFF. CDR3 coding DNA: TGTGCCAGACACACTCCTGGACTAGCGGGAGGGCCCGGGGAGCTGTTTTTT.

This chain links TRBV4-1 with TRBJ1-1; D not certain. The CDR3 totals 15 residues. Trimming took 3 bases from V and 4 from J, leaving 15 bases between them. Germline values: CDR1 MGHRA, CDR2 YSYEKL. CDR3 sequence: CASSQEKVDGTEAFF. The CDR3 DNA reads as TGCGCCAGCAGCCAGGAGAAAGTCGATGGCACTGAAGCTTTCTTT.

The rearrangement joins TRBV14 to TRBJ2-5; D is perhaps TRBD2 (6 bases). V lost 2 bases, J lost 11 bases, and 15 bases lay in between. CDR3 length equals 13 residues. CDR1 is SGHDN, CDR2 FVKESK, per germline. This chain's CDR3 is CASSQLAFNEQYF. The DNA for the CDR3 is TGTGCCAGCAGCCAACTAGCGTTCAATGAGCAGTACTTC.

The CDR3 reads CASSPRQFNEQFF. CDR3 in DNA: TGTGCCAGCAGCCCCCGACAGTTCAATGAGCAGTTCTTC. V is TRBV7-9 and J is TRBJ2-1; TRBD1 is a possible D gene (5 bases). V was trimmed by 5 bases and J by 6 bases, leaving 11 bases between them. The CDR3 is 13 amino acids. Germline-derived CDR1 and CDR2 are SEHNR and FQNEAQ (reference sequence).

V gene TRBV2 combines with J gene TRBJ2-4; TRBD2 matches 7 bases. The CDR3 length is 14 residues. Germline values: CDR1 SNHLY, CDR2 FYNNEI. V shed 5 bases, J shed 4 bases, and the junction held 5 bases outside the gene matches. CDR3 sequence reads: CASSRDYIKNIQYF. For the CDR3, the DNA is TGTGCCAGCAGTCGGGACTACATAAAAAACATTCAGTACTTC.

This clonotype was observed once. The CDR3 DNA sequence: TGCAGTGCTAGTCCGGCAGGGATTTTGGAGACCCAGTACTTC. Its protein product is CSASPAGILETQYF. The chain couples TRBV20-1 to TRBJ2-7; weak D call: TRBD1 (5 bases). The DNA end lines up better with TRBJ2-5; the J call may be wrong. Germline CDR1 DFQATT, CDR2 SNEGSKA (reference sequence). CDR3 length: 14 amino acids.